These T cell receptor beta chains were read from a single sample in a study of T cell repertoires in ileal Crohn's disease. TCRdb's table, derived via immunoSEQ multiplex PCR, lists solely in-frame clones and lacks some. In the table there are about 11,000 clones, 70% to 80% of which are singletons. The specimen was ileal tissue. Source of these receptors: an adult with Crohn's disease. The CDR3 runs from the conserved cysteine through the conserved F or W. D genes are given only for firm matches. Clone size is shown for a subset of rows, as once, few, many or a class of expanded clone.

>NA|NA|TRBV5-1|TRBJ1-1
TGCGCCAGCAGCTACGCTTTTGACAGAAACACTGAAGCTTTCTTT
CASSYAFDRNTEAFF
>TRBD1|medium-sized|TRBV19|TRBJ2-7
TGTGCCAGTAGTGCGGGACAGGGGGCGGGGGAGCAGTACTTC
CASSAGQGAGEQYF
>NA|NA|TRBV5-8|TRBJ2-1
TGTGCCAGCAGCCTGCTAGTGGGTGAGCAGTTCTTC
CASSLLVGEQFF
>NA|NA|TRBV27|TRBJ1-6
TGTGCCAGCAGTTCACCCGGCAGCGGTAATTCACCCCTCCACTTT
CASSSPGSGNSPLHF
>TRBD1|NA|TRBV10-3|TRBJ2-7
TGTGCCATCAGTGAGTCCCGGGGTCGGGGACAGTCCTACGAGCAGTACTTC
CAISESRGRGQSYEQYF
>NA|NA|TRBV19|TRBJ2-2
TGTGCCAGTAGCGCCCGAACAGGTTACACCGGGGAGCTGTTTTTT
CASSARTGYTGELFF
>NA|NA|TRBV6-1|TRBJ1-6
TGTGCCAGCAGATTAGGGGAATCACCCCTCCACTTT
CASRLGESPLHF
>TRBD1|NA|TRBV18|TRBJ1-4
TGTGCCAGCTCACAGGACAGGAATGAAAAACTGTTTTTT
CASSQDRNEKLFF
>TRBD1|NA|TRBV10-3|TRBJ1-1
TGTGCCATCAGTCCCAGGGGGATTAGCTTTGAAGCTTTCTTT
CAISPRGISFEAFF
>TRBD1|NA|TRBV5-1|TRBJ2-5
TGCGCCAGCAGCTTACCCGGGACAGGGTTGGGGACCCAGTACTTC
CASSLPGTGLGTQYF
>TRBD1|NA|TRBV5-1|TRBJ2-7
TGCGCCAGCAGCCCCCCGACAGGGAACCGTAACGAGCAGTACTTC
CASSPPTGNRNEQYF
>NA|NA|TRBV6-1|TRBJ1-5
TGTGCCAGCAGTGAACAGGGTCGGGCTGGGGCAAGCAATCAGCCCCAGCATTTT
CASSEQGRAGASNQPQHF
>NA|NA|TRBV6-5|TRBJ1-2
TGTGCCAGCAGTTACACCAGGGCTCGGGGCTACACCTTC
CASSYTRARGYTF
>NA|NA|TRBV10-1|TRBJ1-3
TGCGCCAGCAGTCCACAGGGAGCTGGAAACACCATATATTTT
CASSPQGAGNTIYF
>NA|NA|TRBV28|TRBJ1-2
TGTGCCAGCAGTTCCCCTCCGGGAAAGGGCTACACCTTC
CASSSPPGKGYTF
>NA|NA|TRBV5-4|TRBJ2-7
TGTGCCAGCAGCTTGTCGGGTGCGGACTCGTCCTACGAGCAGTACTTC
CASSLSGADSSYEQYF
>NA|NA|TRBV6-1|TRBJ1-1
TGTGCCAGCAGTGAATTTGGAGGGTTGAGCACTGAAGCTTTCTTT
CASSEFGGLSTEAFF
>TRBD1|NA|TRBV6-1|TRBJ2-7
TGTGCCAGCAGTGAATACCAGGGACAGGGATACGACGAGCAGTACTTC
CASSEYQGQGYDEQYF
>NA|NA|TRBV6-1|TRBJ1-5
TGTGCCAGCAGTGAAGGCGACAGGAGATCCGAGCCCCAGCATTTT
CASSEGDRRSEPQHF
>TRBD2|once|TRBV12-5|TRBJ2-7
TGTGCTAGTGGAATTAGCGGGGGGCTCTACGAGCAGTACTTC
CASGISGGLYEQYF
>TRBD1|few|TRBV10-3|TRBJ1-4
TGTGCCATCAGTGAGTCACCGACCGGGACAGGGGTAGAAAAACTGTTTTTT
CAISESPTGTGVEKLFF
>NA|NA|TRBV6-1|TRBJ1-1
TGTGCCAGCCAACACAGGATGAACACTGAAGCTTTCTTT
CASQHRMNTEAFF
>TRBD2|NA|TRBV4-1|TRBJ2-7
TGCGCCAGCAGCCAACCGGGACTAGCGGGCTACGAGCAGTACTTC
CASSQPGLAGYEQYF
>TRBD1|NA|TRBV15|TRBJ2-7
TGTGCCACCAGCACGGGCGGGACAGGGGTAGTATACGAGCAGTACTTC
CATSTGGTGVVYEQYF
>NA|NA|TRBV2|TRBJ1-5
TGTGCCAGCAGTGAAACGTTTCGCTTTGGGGGCCCCAATCAGCCCCAGCATTTT
CASSETFRFGGPNQPQHF
>TRBD1|NA|TRBV4-2|TRBJ2-1
TGTGCCAGCAGCCAATCAGGGGGATCGAGCTCCTACAATGAGCAGTTCTTC
CASSQSGGSSSYNEQFF
>NA|NA|TRBV28|TRBJ1-1
TGTGCCAGCAGTGGGGCATCAGGGGAAGACACTGAAGCTTTCTTT
CASSGASGEDTEAFF
>NA|NA|TRBV30|TRBJ1-4
TGTGCCTCCCAGGCAGGCCATAATGAAAAACTGTTTTTT
CASQAGHNEKLFF
>TRBD1|NA|TRBV18|TRBJ1-1
TGTGCCAGCTCGGGACAGGGGAACACTGAAGCTTTCTTT
CASSGQGNTEAFF
>TRBD1|NA|TRBV7-8|TRBJ1-5
TGTGCCAGCAGCTTCGGACAGGGGGTTGAGCCCCAGCATTTT
CASSFGQGVEPQHF
>NA|once|TRBV28|TRBJ1-2
TGTGCCAGCAGTAAGGGAGCTAACTATGGCTACACCTTC
CASSKGANYGYTF
>TRBD1|NA|TRBV5-1|TRBJ1-2
TGCGCCAGCAGCCGAGGGACAGATGGCTACACCTTC
CASSRGTDGYTF
>NA|NA|TRBV5-8|TRBJ1-1
TGTGCCAGCAGCCTAAACCGGGGGGTGAACACTGAAGCTTTCTTT
CASSLNRGVNTEAFF
>NA|NA|TRBV5-1|TRBJ1-3
TGCGCCAGCAGCTCCACGGGTTTGGGAAACACCATATATTTT
CASSSTGLGNTIYF
>NA|NA|TRBV2|TRBJ2-7
TGTGCCACCTCCAGGGTCTCCTACGAGCAGTACTTC
CATSRVSYEQYF
>NA|NA|TRBV6-5|TRBJ2-6
TGTGCCAGCAGTTACGCGGGGGCGGGGGCCAACGTCCTGACTTTC
CASSYAGAGANVLTF
>NA|NA|TRBV27|TRBJ1-1
TGTGCCAGCAGTTTCCATGACAGGAACACTGAAGCTTTCTTT
CASSFHDRNTEAFF
>NA|NA|TRBV6-5|TRBJ1-4
TGTGCCAGCGGTCAGGGGAATGAAAAACTGTTTTTT
CASGQGNEKLFF
>TRBD2|NA|TRBV5-1|TRBJ2-7
TGCGCCAGCAGCTCTATAGCGGGGGGGACCTACGAGCAGTACTTC
CASSSIAGGTYEQYF
>TRBD1|NA|TRBV18|TRBJ2-7
TGTGCCAGCTCACCACCGAGGGACAGTTCCTACGAGCAGTACTTC
CASSPPRDSSYEQYF